Sequencing of this T cell receptor beta chain was carried out in a study of T cells after yellow fever vaccination. General observations from the study: In post-booster samples, most primary-vaccination clones reappeared (roughly 96% CD4, approximately 91% CD8). Contamination by abundant bulk-population clonotypes could be present in FACS-sorted repertoires.

TCRdb re-called the 5' RACE reads with MiXCR, one entry per CDR3 protein. This sample has hundreds of thousands of distinct CDR3 sequences, with approximately 19% found just once. Per germline, CDR1 SGHDN and CDR2 FVKESK. V lost 4 bases and J lost 6; bases outside the gene matches: 7. The CDR3 extends over 15 amino acids. This clonotype occurred a few times. No antigen is known for it. The chain combines TRBV14 with TRBJ2-1; 9 bases map to TRBD2. The TCR sequence derives from a man between 18 and 35 years old who received the YFV17D yellow fever vaccine. The sequences come from PBMCs, collected before the yellow fever booster vaccination. The CDR3, as DNA: TGTGCCAGCAGCCCACTCGGCGGGGGGGCCAATGAGCAGTTCTTC. It is translated as CASSPLGGGANEQFF.